This T cell receptor (beta chain) was identified during a study of pediatric ulcerative colitis. Study findings and constraints: Rectal repertoires separated controls, mild-moderate and acute severe colitis. Blood-rectal clonal overlap within each person was significantly higher in ulcerative colitis patients than controls. Repertoires came from total lymphocyte DNA, not specific subsets.

Between the trimmed V and J ends, which lost 8 bases and 6 bases, there was a span of 19 bases. CDR1 is MNHNS and CDR2 is SASEGT in the germline V gene. This CDR3 has 14 amino acids. TCRdb keeps only in-frame clones here, not all; method: immunoSEQ multiplex PCR. The sample records 10,000 to 13,000 clones, around 82% being singletons. One to two pinch biopsies were taken from the rectum during colonoscopy. Comments on this clone: Its target is unknown.

Sequenced sample: gut tissue. The clonotype originates from a girl aged 5-17 years who was a control in a study of pediatric ulcerative colitis. The chain uses TRBV6-1 and TRBJ1-1; D gene ambiguous. In DNA form, the CDR3 reads TGTGCCAGCCTCAAAGGGCAGGCGCGGGCTGAAGCTTTCTTT. Translating gives CASLKGQARAEAFF.